A single sample is the source of the 8 T cell receptor beta chains below, sequenced in a study of cytomegalovirus exposure and HLA in healthy donors. The PCR contained 60 Vbeta and 13 Jbeta primers. Repertoires were generated with immunoSEQ multiplex PCR, while TCRdb's copy carries only in-frame clones and drops some. This sample has approximately 140,000 clones, with approximately 77% found just once. Sequenced sample: PBMCs. Source of these receptors: a woman aged 45 to 65 in good health and CMV-seronegative.

This clone has just one count. The rearrangement links TRBV15 to TRBJ2-5; D might be TRBD1 (6 bases). Per the germline V gene, CDR1 is LNHNV and CDR2 is YYDKDF (reference sequence). This CDR3 comprises 16 residues. Trimming pared 8 bases from V and 1 base from J, leaving 20 bases between. The CDR3 here is CATLLEGRGAQETQYF. The CDR3 nucleotides are TGTGCCACCTTACTTGAGGGCAGGGGCGCCCAAGAGACCCAGTACTTC.

This clone occurred a few times. The genes are TRBV7-2 and TRBJ2-7; 9 bases align to TRBD2. The CDR3 runs to 16 residues. Unmatched junction bases numbered 5, after V lost 0 bases and J lost 2 bases. CDR1 and CDR2 from the germline V gene are SGHTA and FQGNSA. The CDR3 nucleotides are TGTGCCAGCAGCTTAGCGGTGCGGGGGGGCCCCTACGAGCAGTACTTC. The encoded protein is CASSLAVRGGPYEQYF.

This chain joins TRBV7-2 and TRBJ2-7, with D perhaps matching TRBD2 (6 bases). The V end was cut by 6 bases, the J end by 0 bases, with 15 bases between. In germline, CDR1 is SGHTA, CDR2 FQGNSA. The CDR3 extends over 15 amino acids. The DNA of the CDR3 is TGTGCCAGCAGGGAGGGTCCTATAATCTCCTACGAGCAGTACTTC. Its translation is CASREGPIISYEQYF.

V usage is TRBV4-1 and J usage is TRBJ2-1, with D tentatively TRBD2 (5 bases). The CDR3 consists of 16 residues. Germline CDR1 reads MGHRA; CDR2 reads YSYEKL. Trimming removed 2 bases at V and 6 bases at J, with 17 bases between. The CDR3 region has the DNA TGCGCCAGCAGCCAACGGGTCCTAGCCCCCTCCAATGAGCAGTTCTTC. As protein: CASSQRVLAPSNEQFF.

The chain recombines TRBV7-6 with TRBJ2-7, with 11 bases aligning to TRBD2. Germline CDR1 and CDR2: SGHVS and FNYEAQ. The V and J ends lost 5 bases and 4 bases, in that order; junction bases with no gene match: 4. The CDR3 contains 14 residues. The CDR3 region is CASSGLAGVYEQYF. For the CDR3, the DNA is TGTGCCAGCAGCGGACTAGCGGGCGTTTACGAGCAGTACTTC.

This rearrangement joins TRBV4-2 to TRBJ1-5, with TRBD1 as a possible D gene (5 bases). In germline, CDR1 is LGHNA, CDR2 YNFKEQ. The CDR3 covers 15 residues. Trimming shortened V by 0 bases and J by 6 bases, and 12 bases separated the two germline ends. The CDR3 region has the DNA TGTGCCAGCAGCCAAGATAATCAGGGCCCTCAGCCCCAGCATTTT. Encoded protein: CASSQDNQGPQPQHF.

This clone was detected once. The rearrangement links TRBV4-3 to TRBJ1-1; perhaps TRBD1 as D (5 bases). The CDR3 has 15 residues. V lost 0 bases and J 1 base, leaving 9 bases between the germline ends. Germline V gives CDR1 LGHNA, CDR2 YSLEER. The CDR3 DNA reads as TGCGCCAGCAGCCAAGAGGAGACAGAGAACACTGAAGCTTTCTTT. Its translation: CASSQEETENTEAFF.

J is TRBJ2-6 and V is TRBV29-1, with D possibly TRBD1 on 5 matching bases. Germline V lookup: CDR1 SQVTM, CDR2 ANQGSEA. CDR3 length: 14 residues. Trimming stripped 3 bases from V and 2 bases from J, with 8 bases between. The DNA of the CDR3 is TGCAGCGTTGAGGCAGGGACTGGGGCCAACGTCCTGACTTTC. It yields the protein CSVEAGTGANVLTF. Filled out from reference TRBV29-1 and TRBJ2-6, the complete variable domain reads SAVISQKPSRDICQRGTSLTIQCQVDSQVTMMFWYRQQPGQSLTLIATANQGSEATYESGFVIDKFPISRPNLTFSTLTVSNMSPEDSSIYLCSVEAGTGANVLTFGAGSRLTVL.